A single sample gave rise to the 24 T cell receptor beta chains below, sequenced in a study of T-cell memory formation after mild COVID-19. TCRdb re-derived calls from the 5' RACE reads in MiXCR, one entry per CDR3 protein. The sample lists 13,000 to 15,000 distinct CDR3 sequences; roughly a fifth were seen once. The sample consisted of PBMCs or a T cell subset sorted from them (not recorded which). The receptors shown here come from an adult woman who had mild COVID-19 (a few samples of this study predate the infection). Cell type and time point are not known.

At least ten counts were recorded for this clonotype. The chain is built from TRBV5-1 and TRBJ2-3, with 7 nucleotides matching TRBD1. Per the germline V gene, CDR1 is SGHRS and CDR2 is YFSETQ. The CDR3 covers 15 residues. The V gene end was trimmed by 2 bases and the J gene end by 0 bases; junction bases not matched to a gene: 3. This CDR3 reads CASSFRDSSTDTQYF. For the CDR3, the DNA is TGCGCCAGCAGCTTCCGGGACAGTAGCACAGATACGCAGTATTTT.

In its sample, this clonotype was seen a few times. V usage is TRBV27 and J usage is TRBJ2-7; 8 bases match TRBD2. Unmatched junction bases numbered 8, after V lost 1 base and J lost 3 bases. The germline V gene encodes CDR1 MNHEY and CDR2 SMNVEV (reference sequence). This CDR3 is 16 amino acids long. The CDR3 spells CASSLYGGDSYYEQYF. Written as DNA, the CDR3 is TGTGCCAGCAGTTTATACGGGGGGGACTCTTACTACGAGCAGTACTTC.

This clonotype occurred many times. The J gene is TRBJ2-7, the V gene TRBV4-3, with 12 nucleotides matching TRBD2. CDR1 and CDR2 from the germline V gene are LGHNA and YSLEER. This CDR3 spans 16 amino acids. V lost 1 base, J lost 3 bases, and 4 bases stayed unmatched. CDR3 loop: CASSQGTSGIFYEQYF. As DNA, the CDR3 is TGCGCCAGCAGCCAAGGGACTAGCGGGATCTTCTACGAGCAGTACTTC.

Ten or more counts support this clonotype. V is TRBV7-2 and J is TRBJ2-7, with 10 bases that match TRBD1. Germline V gene lookup returns CDR1 SGHTA and CDR2 FQGNSA. V lost 5 bases, J lost 5 bases, and 6 bases stayed unmatched. This CDR3 spans 14 amino acids. The CDR3 nucleotides are TGTGCCAGCAGCCTGGGACAGGGGTTCGACGAGCAGTACTTC. Protein product: CASSLGQGFDEQYF.

This clonotype was seen at least ten times. This chain links TRBV4-1 with TRBJ1-3; the D is unclear. CDR3 length: 15 amino acids. The ends were cut back, 0 bases at V and 3 bases at J, with 9 bases in the middle. CDR1 and CDR2 (germline): MGHRA, YSYEKL. CDR3 amino acids: CASSQDLTVGNTIYF. In DNA form, the CDR3 reads TGCGCCAGCAGCCAAGATCTAACGGTTGGAAACACCATATATTTT.

The J gene is TRBJ1-1, the V gene TRBV12-3 or TRBV12-4; TRBD1 matches at 7 bases. This CDR3 spans 14 amino acids. V lost 8 bases, J lost 1 base, and 7 bases stayed unmatched. The CDR3 nucleotides are TGTGCCAGCCGGGGGGACAGTAAGAACACTGAAGCTTTCTTT. This sequence encodes CASRGDSKNTEAFF.

This clonotype was counted many times. At one boundary the junction diverges from the germline segment, which might be a read error. The chain carries TRBV5-5 and TRBJ2-1; D is possibly TRBD2 (6 bases). The length of the CDR3 is 11 residues. Germline CDR1 reads SGHKS; CDR2 reads YYEKEE (reference sequence). This CDR3 reads CASSLASRLVF. In DNA, the CDR3 is TGTGCCAGCAGCTTGGCCTCTCGACTAGTTTTC.

This clonotype was recorded at least ten times. V and J are TRBV7-2 and TRBJ2-1; a weak D match, TRBD2 (6 bases). The V end was cut by 5 bases, the J end by 2 bases, with 22 bases between. Germline CDR1 and CDR2: SGHTA and FQGNSA. This CDR3 is built from 18 residues. CDR3 nucleotides: TGTGCCAGCAGCCCAACCTGGGGTAGCGGAGGGACCTACAATGAGCAGTTCTTC. Translated, it gives CASSPTWGSGGTYNEQFF.

J is TRBJ2-3 and V is TRBV5-1; 9 positions agree with TRBD2. The V gene end was trimmed by 0 bases and the J gene end by 0 bases; junction bases not matched to a gene: 8. The CDR3 contains 18 residues. Germline V CDR1 and CDR2: SGHRS, YFSETQ. The CDR3 reads CASSLARGGGASTDTQYF. DNA of the CDR3: TGCGCCAGCAGCTTGGCCCGTGGCGGGGGGGCTAGCACAGATACGCAGTATTTT.

In its sample, this clonotype was seen many times. V is TRBV4-3 and J is TRBJ2-7; 9 bases line up with TRBD1. The CDR3 runs 16 residues. The junction had 3 bases not matched to a gene; V was cut back by 0 bases and J by 0 bases. Germline V gene sequence: CDR1 LGHNA, CDR2 YSLEER. The CDR3, as DNA: TGCGCCAGCAGCCAAGAAGTGGGACAGGGCTCCTACGAGCAGTACTTC. This encodes CASSQEVGQGSYEQYF.

This clonotype was observed many times. The V call is TRBV12-3 or TRBV12-4, the J call TRBJ2-7; D unclear. V lost 6 bases to trimming and J lost 1 base, with 7 bases between them. The CDR3 is made up of 12 amino acids. The CDR3 reads CASSGTSYEQYF. Written as DNA, the CDR3 is TGTGCCAGCAGCGGAACATCCTACGAGCAGTACTTC.

This clonotype was seen at least ten times. The chain recombines TRBV9 with TRBJ2-1; TRBD2 agrees at 10 bases. The length of the CDR3 is 15 residues. V lost 6 bases and J lost 4; bases outside the gene matches: 7. Germline assignment: CDR1 SGDLS and CDR2 YYNGEE. CDR3 nucleotide sequence: TGTGCCAGCACCTTGACTAGCGGGCCTTACAATGAGCAGTTCTTC. Translating gives CASTLTSGPYNEQFF.

This clonotype came up many times. V and J are TRBV4-1 and TRBJ2-7, with D possibly called TRBD1 or TRBD2 (5 bases each). Between the trimmed V and J ends, which lost 4 bases and 4 bases, there was a span of 11 bases. The CDR3 runs 13 residues. Germline CDR1 is MGHRA and CDR2 is YSYEKL. The CDR3 nucleotides read TGCGCCAGCAGCCGTGGGACGGAATACGAGCAGTACTTC. This sequence encodes CASSRGTEYEQYF.

This clonotype was seen a few times. The CDR3 DNA follows: TGTGCCAGCAGTATCGGACCCGTAAATGGCTACACCTTC. Encoded protein: CASSIGPVNGYTF. The chain carries TRBV6-5 and TRBJ1-2; no clear D. Trimming shortened V by 5 bases and J by 6 bases, and 13 bases separated the two germline ends. The CDR3 is 13 amino acids. Germline-derived CDR1 and CDR2 are MNHEY and SVGAGI.

This clonotype rates as medium-sized. CDR3 DNA sequence: TGTGCCAGCAGCCTGGGACAGGGAGTAGAAGGCTACACCTTC. Translation: CASSLGQGVEGYTF. The rearrangement links TRBV7-9 to TRBJ1-2; 9 bases map to TRBD1. Looked up from germline, CDR1 is SEHNR and CDR2 is FQNEAQ (reference sequence). The ends lost 5 bases at V and 8 bases at J; junction bases unmatched: 9. The CDR3 loop spans 14 amino acids.

The table lists this clonotype with many counts. V usage is TRBV5-4 and J usage is TRBJ2-5, with D possibly being TRBD2 (6 bases). Trimming took off 0 bases at V and 3 bases at J, with 12 bases between the two ends. The CDR3 covers 15 residues. From germline, CDR1 is SGHNT and CDR2 YYREEE (reference sequence). The CDR3 DNA reads TGTGCCAGCAGCTTGGGCCGCGGGGTCAAAGAGACCCAGTACTTC. Its translation: CASSLGRGVKETQYF.

This clonotype was seen repeatedly, ten times or more. V gene TRBV5-4 combines with J gene TRBJ2-7; D is ambiguous. The germline V gene encodes CDR1 SGHNT and CDR2 YYREEE (reference sequence). Trimming left V 3 bases short and J 2 bases short, with 6 bases between. The CDR3 loop spans 12 amino acids. The CDR3 is CASSSSPYEQYF. The CDR3 bases are TGTGCCAGCAGCTCCTCACCCTACGAGCAGTACTTC.

This clonotype appeared many times. The chain links TRBV7-9 to TRBJ2-7, with 8 bases matching TRBD1. With 5 bases clipped from V and 5 bases from J, the junction kept 8 bases outside the gene matches. Germline V gene lookup returns CDR1 SEHNR and CDR2 FQNEAQ (reference sequence). This CDR3 is 14 amino acids long. CDR3 sequence (DNA): TGTGCCAGCAGCCCGACGGACAGGGTAAACGAGCAGTACTTC. Amino acid sequence: CASSPTDRVNEQYF.

This clonotype was detected ten times or more. The rearrangement links TRBV12-3 or TRBV12-4 to TRBJ2-2; 7 bases match TRBD2. The CDR3 is made up of 16 amino acids. V was clipped by 3 bases and J by 3 bases; unmatched bases: 7. The CDR3 reads CASSFSVLADTGELFF. In nucleotides, the CDR3 is TGTGCCAGCAGTTTTAGTGTGCTAGCGGACACCGGGGAGCTGTTTTTT.

This clonotype has at least ten counts. This chain connects TRBV5-4 to TRBJ2-1; D not resolved. The germline gives CDR1 SGHNT, CDR2 YYREEE (reference sequence). Trimming cost V 1 base and J 5 bases, with 7 bases left between them. The CDR3 sequence is 13 residues long. CDR3 in DNA: TGTGCCAGCAGCTTGAGCCGGAACAATGAGCAGTTCTTC. This translates into CASSLSRNNEQFF.

The table lists this clonotype with many counts. This chain uses TRBV15 with TRBJ2-1; 12 nucleotides match TRBD2. This CDR3 is built from 16 residues. The J segment lost 4 bases and the V segment lost 5 bases, leaving 6 bases of the junction unmatched. CDR1 and CDR2 (germline): LNHNV, YYDKDF (reference sequence). CDR3 bases: TGTGCCACCAGCTCCCTCCTAGCGGGGGGGTACAATGAGCAGTTCTTC. Translated: CATSSLLAGGYNEQFF.

This clonotype was seen repeatedly, ten times or more. The V and J genes are TRBV6-2 or TRBV6-3 and TRBJ2-5; D might be TRBD1 (6 bases). The CDR3 totals 16 residues. CDR1 is MNHEY and CDR2 is SVGEGT in the germline V gene. V was shortened by 2 bases and J by 1 base, with 14 bases between the two germline ends. CDR3 loop: CASSYPLGGIQETQYF. The CDR3 DNA reads TGTGCCAGCAGTTACCCTCTAGGGGGAATCCAAGAGACCCAGTACTTC.

The sample holds many counts of this clonotype. V is TRBV6-5 and J is TRBJ2-1, with 9 bases matching TRBD2. Unmatched junction bases numbered 12, after V lost 0 bases and J lost 6 bases. Germline values: CDR1 MNHEY, CDR2 SVGAGI. This CDR3 spans 18 amino acids. DNA of the CDR3: TGTGCCAGCAGTTACTCCTCCGGCCATAGCGGGGGATTCAATGAGCAGTTCTTC. This encodes CASSYSSGHSGGFNEQFF.

The chain carries TRBV7-2 and TRBJ2-3; possibly TRBD1 for D (5 bases). Trimming took off 2 bases at V and 2 bases at J, with 8 bases between the two ends. Looked up from germline, CDR1 is SGHTA and CDR2 is FQGNSA. The CDR3 is made up of 14 amino acids. The CDR3 bases are TGTGCCAGCAGCTTACAGGGCTACACAGATACGCAGTATTTT. Protein product: CASSLQGYTDTQYF.